Presented here are 10 T cell receptor beta chains from one specimen sequenced in a study of blood T cell repertoires in COVID-19 (dated by TCRdb to 2018 to 2021). Libraries were built with the immunoSEQ multiplex PCR assay. This immuneACCESS table, as held by TCRdb, lists in-frame sequences with V and J called but not all clones. Of the missing ones, under half trace to an unresolved V gene in checked studies; the others have no known cause. Recorded for this sample are hundreds of thousands of clones; about 91% of them occurred a single time. Of the sample, around a tenth is held by the ten largest clones. Specimen: PBMCs or T cells enriched from blood (not recorded which). These receptors all stem from a woman between 35 and 50 years old who had recovered from COVID-19.

The chain couples TRBV28 to TRBJ2-1, with D maybe TRBD2 (7 bases). This CDR3 comprises 16 residues. Per germline, CDR1 MDHEN and CDR2 SYDVKM. The V and J ends lost 5 bases and 6 bases respectively, with 20 bases between them. This CDR3 is CASSRLETGRANEQFF. In DNA, the CDR3 is TGTGCCAGCAGTCGACTAGAAACAGGGAGGGCCAATGAGCAGTTCTTC.

This sequence joins TRBV5-1 and TRBJ1-5; TRBD1 is a possible D gene (6 bases). CDR1 SGHRS and CDR2 YFSETQ come from the germline V gene. CDR3 length: 15 amino acids. V lost 4 bases and J 0 bases, leaving 11 bases between the germline ends. Here the CDR3 reads CASSPGHNSNQPQHF. CDR3 bases: TGCGCCAGCAGCCCGGGACACAATAGCAATCAGCCCCAGCATTTT.

DNA of the CDR3: TGTGCCAGCAAAGGAGACAGGGACCATTATAGCAATCAGCCCCAGCATTTT. Residues: CASKGDRDHYSNQPQHF. The chain has TRBV2 and TRBJ1-5; the match to TRBD1 covers 7 bases. Trimming removed 7 bases from V and 0 bases from J; junction bases left unmatched: 12. The CDR3 is 17 amino acids. Germline V gene sequence: CDR1 SNHLY, CDR2 FYNNEI.

This clone has more than one count but fewer than ten. The chain employs TRBV27 and TRBJ2-7; 11 bases are a match to TRBD1. Trimming cost V 6 bases and J 0 bases; bases outside gene matches: 13. Germline lookup yields CDR1 MNHEY and CDR2 SMNVEV (reference sequence). CDR3 size: 18 residues. CDR3 sequence reads: CASSPGTGGLGLSYEQYF. As DNA, the CDR3 is TGTGCCAGCAGCCCCGGGACAGGGGGATTAGGGCTCTCCTACGAGCAGTACTTC.

The V call is TRBV11-2, the J call TRBJ2-7; TRBD1 might be the D (5 bases). In germline, CDR1 is SGHAT, CDR2 FQNNGV. The CDR3 runs to 14 residues. V was pared by 5 bases and J by 2 bases, with 13 bases between. CDR3 in amino acids: CASSPAGNPYEQYF. The CDR3 DNA reads as TGTGCCAGCAGCCCAGCAGGGAATCCCTACGAGCAGTACTTC.

The chain uses TRBV29-1 and TRBJ1-6, with D maybe TRBD1 (6 bases). Germline V gives CDR1 SQVTM, CDR2 ANQGSEA. V dropped 5 bases and J dropped 7 bases, with 15 bases sitting between them. There are 14 residues in the CDR3. This CDR3 is CSVNLAGDNSPLHF. Here the CDR3 DNA reads TGCAGCGTTAACTTGGCAGGGGACAATTCACCCCTCCACTTT.

The chain carries TRBV5-4 and TRBJ2-4; 9 bases match TRBD2. V lost 4 bases, J lost 10 bases, and 12 bases stayed unmatched. CDR1 is SGHNT and CDR2 is YYREEE in the germline V gene (reference sequence). The CDR3 contains 15 residues. The CDR3 bases are TGTGCCAGCAGCGGGGTTGGTAGCGGGGGTCTTATTCAGTACTTC. It yields the protein CASSGVGSGGLIQYF.

There are a few counts of this clone. The sample holds other DNA sequences that translate to the same CDR3. The V and J genes are TRBV30 and TRBJ1-5; no clear D gene. Germline V gene sequence: CDR1 GTSNPN, CDR2 SVGIG (reference sequence). The CDR3 totals 15 residues. V was shortened by 2 bases and J by 0 bases, with 11 bases between the two germline ends. CDR3 sequence (DNA): TGTGCCTGGAGTTGGGGAGGGAATAGCAATCAGCCCCAGCATTTT. Translation gives CAWSWGGNSNQPQHF.

In regard to this clone: At one of its ends the junction is not consistent with the germline gene, which may arise from a read error. The chain links TRBV7-7 to TRBJ2-5; TRBD2 might be the D (5 bases). From germline, CDR1 is SSHAT and CDR2 FNYEAQ (reference sequence). The CDR3 consists of 15 residues. The CDR3 nucleotides are TGTGCTAGCAGCTCGCGGGCAGCTGGGGTGGAGACCCAGTACTTC. Encoded protein: CASSSRAAGVETQYF.

J is TRBJ1-5 and V is TRBV21-1; no DNA check was done on the table's D call, TRBD1. TRBV21-1 is marked as a pseudogene. The length of the CDR3 is 16 residues. CDR3 bases: TGTGCCAGCAGCAAAACAACGACAGGGGGCTGTCAGCCCCAGCATTTT. Translating it yields CASSKTTTGGCQPQHF.